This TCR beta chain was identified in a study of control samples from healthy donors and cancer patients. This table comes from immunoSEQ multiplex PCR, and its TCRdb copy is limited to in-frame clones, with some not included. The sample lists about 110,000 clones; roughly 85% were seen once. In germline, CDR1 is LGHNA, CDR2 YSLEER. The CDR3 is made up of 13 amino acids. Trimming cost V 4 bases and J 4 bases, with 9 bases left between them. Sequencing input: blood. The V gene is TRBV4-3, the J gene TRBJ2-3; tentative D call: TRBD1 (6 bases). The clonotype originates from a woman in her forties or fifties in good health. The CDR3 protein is CASSLRTADTQYF. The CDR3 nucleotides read TGCGCCAGCAGCCTCCGGACAGCAGATACGCAGTATTTT.